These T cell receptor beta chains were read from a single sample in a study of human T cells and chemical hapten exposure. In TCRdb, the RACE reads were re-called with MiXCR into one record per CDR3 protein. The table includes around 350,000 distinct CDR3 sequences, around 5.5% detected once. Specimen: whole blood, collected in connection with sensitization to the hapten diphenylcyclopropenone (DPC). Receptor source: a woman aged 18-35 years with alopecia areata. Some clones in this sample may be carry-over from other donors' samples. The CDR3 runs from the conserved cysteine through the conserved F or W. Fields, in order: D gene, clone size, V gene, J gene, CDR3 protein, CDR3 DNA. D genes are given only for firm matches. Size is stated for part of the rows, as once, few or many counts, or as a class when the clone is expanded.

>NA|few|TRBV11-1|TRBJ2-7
CASSLRQLPSSTYEQYF
TGTGCCAGCAGCTTAAGACAGCTACCGTCGTCCACCTACGAGCAGTACTTC
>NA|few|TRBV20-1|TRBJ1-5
CSAREIGSSNQPQHF
TGCAGTGCTAGAGAGATAGGCTCTAGCAATCAGCCCCAGCATTTT
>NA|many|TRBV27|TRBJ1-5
CARRVGGRSNQPQHF
TGTGCCCGAAGGGTGGGGGGCCGGAGCAATCAGCCCCAGCATTTT
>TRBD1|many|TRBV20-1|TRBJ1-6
CSARTGVNSPLHF
TGCAGTGCCCGGACAGGGGTAAACTCACCCCTCCACTTT
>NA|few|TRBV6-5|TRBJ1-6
CASSYSSYYLRSPLHF
TGTGCCAGCAGTTACTCTAGCTATTACCTTCGGTCACCCCTCCACTTT
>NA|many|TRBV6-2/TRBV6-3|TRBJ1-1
CASSFFGGTEAFF
TGTGCCAGCAGCTTTTTCGGTGGCACTGAAGCTTTCTTT
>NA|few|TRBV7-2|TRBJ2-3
CASSLGMGTDTQYF
TGTGCCAGCAGCTTAGGGATGGGGACAGATACGCAGTATTTT
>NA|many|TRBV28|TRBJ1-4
CASSSRPTTVDQKLFF
TGTGCCAGCAGTTCGAGACCAACCACGGTTGATCAAAAACTGTTTTTT
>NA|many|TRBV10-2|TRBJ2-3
CASSESGSPTQYF
TGCGCCAGCAGTGAGTCCGGCAGCCCTACGCAGTATTTT
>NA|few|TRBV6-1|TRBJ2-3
CASSESGLTTGTDTQYF
TGTGCCAGCAGTGAGTCAGGACTTACTACTGGCACAGATACGCAGTATTTT
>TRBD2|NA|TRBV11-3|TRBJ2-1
CASSFLLLAGAPPQDEQFF
TGTGCCAGCAGCTTCCTGCTACTAGCGGGGGCTCCTCCCCAGGATGAGCAGTTCTTC
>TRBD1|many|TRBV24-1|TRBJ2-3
CATSDFDRGGPTDTQYF
TGTGCCACCAGTGATTTCGACAGGGGGGGGCCCACAGATACGCAGTATTTT
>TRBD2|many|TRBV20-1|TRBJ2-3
CSAKRGSTDTQYF
TGCAGTGCCAAGCGGGGGTCCACAGATACGCAGTATTTT
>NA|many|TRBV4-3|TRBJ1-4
CASSVWSGSTNEKLFF
TGCGCCAGCAGTGTATGGTCAGGATCAACTAATGAAAAACTGTTTTTT
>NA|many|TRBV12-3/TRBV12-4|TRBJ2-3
CASSFNAPSTDTQYF
TGTGCCAGCAGTTTCAACGCCCCTAGCACAGATACGCAGTATTTT
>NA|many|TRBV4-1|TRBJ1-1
CASSQDRRGETEAFF
TGCGCCAGCAGCCAAGATCGAAGGGGAGAGACTGAAGCTTTCTTT